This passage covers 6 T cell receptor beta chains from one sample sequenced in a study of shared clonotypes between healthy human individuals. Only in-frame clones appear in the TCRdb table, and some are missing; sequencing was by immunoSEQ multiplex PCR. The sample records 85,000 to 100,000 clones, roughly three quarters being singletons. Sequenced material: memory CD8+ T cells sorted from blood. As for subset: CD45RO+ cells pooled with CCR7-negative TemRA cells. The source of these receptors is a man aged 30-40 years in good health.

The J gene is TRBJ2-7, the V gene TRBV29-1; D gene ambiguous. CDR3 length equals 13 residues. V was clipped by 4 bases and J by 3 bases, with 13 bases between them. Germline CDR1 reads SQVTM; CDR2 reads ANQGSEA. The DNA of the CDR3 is TGCAGCGTTGGGTCAGGTCTTTTCTACGAGCAGTACTTC. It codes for CSVGSGLFYEQYF.

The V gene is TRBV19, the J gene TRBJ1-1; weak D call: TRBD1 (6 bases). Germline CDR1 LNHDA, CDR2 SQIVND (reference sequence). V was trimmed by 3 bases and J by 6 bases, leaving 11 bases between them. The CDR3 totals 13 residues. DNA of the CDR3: TGTGCCAGTAGTATTCTCAGGGGCTCTGAAGCTTTCTTT. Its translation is CASSILRGSEAFF.

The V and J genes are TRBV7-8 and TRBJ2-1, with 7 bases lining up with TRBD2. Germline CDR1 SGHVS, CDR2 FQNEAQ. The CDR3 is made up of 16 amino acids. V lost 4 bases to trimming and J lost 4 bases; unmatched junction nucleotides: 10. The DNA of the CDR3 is TGTGCCAGCAGCTCCATAGGGGAGCGGGATTACAATGAGCAGTTCTTC. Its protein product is CASSSIGERDYNEQFF.

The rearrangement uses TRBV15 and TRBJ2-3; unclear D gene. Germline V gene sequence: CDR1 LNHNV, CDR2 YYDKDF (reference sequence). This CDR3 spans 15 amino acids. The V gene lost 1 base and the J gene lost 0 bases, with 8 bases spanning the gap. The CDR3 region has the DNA TGTGCCACCAGCAGAGCAGGCCTCAGCACAGATACGCAGTATTTT. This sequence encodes CATSRAGLSTDTQYF.

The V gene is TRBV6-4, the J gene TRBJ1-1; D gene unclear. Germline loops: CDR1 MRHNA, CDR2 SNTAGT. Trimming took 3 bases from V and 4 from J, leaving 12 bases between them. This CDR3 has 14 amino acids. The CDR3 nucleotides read TGTGCCAGCAGTGAAGGGAAGAGTAGCACTGAAGCTTTCTTT. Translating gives CASSEGKSSTEAFF.

CDR3 amino acids: CASSSSSVYNEQFF. The CDR3 DNA follows: TGTGCCAGCAGCTCGTCGTCCGTCTACAATGAGCAGTTCTTC. V gene TRBV7-3 combines with J gene TRBJ2-1; D is uncertain. The germline V gene encodes CDR1 SGHTA and CDR2 FQGTGA. Trimming took 4 bases from V and 3 from J, leaving 10 bases between them. The length of the CDR3 is 14 residues.